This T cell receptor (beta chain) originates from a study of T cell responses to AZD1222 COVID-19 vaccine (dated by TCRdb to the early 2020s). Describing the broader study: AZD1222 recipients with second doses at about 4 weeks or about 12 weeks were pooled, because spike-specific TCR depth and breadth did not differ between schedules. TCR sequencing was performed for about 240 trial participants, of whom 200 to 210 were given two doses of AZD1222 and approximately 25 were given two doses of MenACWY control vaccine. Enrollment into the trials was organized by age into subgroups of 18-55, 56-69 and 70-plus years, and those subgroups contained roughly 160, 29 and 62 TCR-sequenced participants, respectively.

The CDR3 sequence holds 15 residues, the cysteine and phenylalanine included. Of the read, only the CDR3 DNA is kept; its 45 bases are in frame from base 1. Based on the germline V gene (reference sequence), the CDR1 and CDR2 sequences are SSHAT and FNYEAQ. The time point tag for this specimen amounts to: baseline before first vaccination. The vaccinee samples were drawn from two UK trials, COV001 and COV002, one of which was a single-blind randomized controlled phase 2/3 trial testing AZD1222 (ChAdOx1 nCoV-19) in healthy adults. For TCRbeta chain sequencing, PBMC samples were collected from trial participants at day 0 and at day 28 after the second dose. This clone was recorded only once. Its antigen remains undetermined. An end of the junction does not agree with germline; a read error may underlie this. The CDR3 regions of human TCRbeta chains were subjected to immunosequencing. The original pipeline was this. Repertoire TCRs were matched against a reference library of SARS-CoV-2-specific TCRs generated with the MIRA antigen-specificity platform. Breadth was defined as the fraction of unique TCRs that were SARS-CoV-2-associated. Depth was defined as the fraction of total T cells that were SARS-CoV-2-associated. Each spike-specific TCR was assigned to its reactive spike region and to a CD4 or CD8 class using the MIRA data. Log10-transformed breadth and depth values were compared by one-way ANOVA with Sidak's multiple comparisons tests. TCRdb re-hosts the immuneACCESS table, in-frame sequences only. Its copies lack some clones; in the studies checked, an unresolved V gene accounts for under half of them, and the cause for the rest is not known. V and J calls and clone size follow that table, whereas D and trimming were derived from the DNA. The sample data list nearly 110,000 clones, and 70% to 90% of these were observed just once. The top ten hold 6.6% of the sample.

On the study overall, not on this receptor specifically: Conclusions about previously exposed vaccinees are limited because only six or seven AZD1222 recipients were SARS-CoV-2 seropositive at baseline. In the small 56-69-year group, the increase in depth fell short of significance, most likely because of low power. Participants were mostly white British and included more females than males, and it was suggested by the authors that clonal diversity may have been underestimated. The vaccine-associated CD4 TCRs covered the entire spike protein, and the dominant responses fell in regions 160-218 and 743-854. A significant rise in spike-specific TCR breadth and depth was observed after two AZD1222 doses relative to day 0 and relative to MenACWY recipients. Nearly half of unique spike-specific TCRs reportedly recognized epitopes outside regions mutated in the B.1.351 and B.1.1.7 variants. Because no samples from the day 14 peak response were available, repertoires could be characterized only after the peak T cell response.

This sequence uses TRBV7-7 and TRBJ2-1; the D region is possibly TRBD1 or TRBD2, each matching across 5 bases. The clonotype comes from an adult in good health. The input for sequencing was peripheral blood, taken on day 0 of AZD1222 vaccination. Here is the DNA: TGTGCTAGCAGCTTAGAGGGTAGTTGGGGCCATGAGCAGTTCTTC. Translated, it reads CASSLEGSWGHEQFF.